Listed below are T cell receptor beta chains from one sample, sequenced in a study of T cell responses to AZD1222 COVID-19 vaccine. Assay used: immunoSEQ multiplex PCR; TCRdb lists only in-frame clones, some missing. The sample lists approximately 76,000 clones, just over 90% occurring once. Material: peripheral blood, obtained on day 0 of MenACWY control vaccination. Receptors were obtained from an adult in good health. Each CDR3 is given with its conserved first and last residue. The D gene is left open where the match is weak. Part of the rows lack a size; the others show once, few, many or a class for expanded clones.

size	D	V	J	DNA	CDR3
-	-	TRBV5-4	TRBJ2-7	TGTGCCAGCAGCTCCGGGACACCACCTAGAGAGCAGTACTTC	CASSSGTPPREQYF
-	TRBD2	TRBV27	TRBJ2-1	TGTGCCAGCAACCCAGCGGGAGGCTACAATGAGCAGTTCTTC	CASNPAGGYNEQFF
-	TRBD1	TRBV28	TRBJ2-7	TGTGCCAGCAGCGAACTCAGGGGGCTTAACGAGCAGTACTTC	CASSELRGLNEQYF
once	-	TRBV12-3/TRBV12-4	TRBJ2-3	TGTGCCAGCAGTTGGAGGGAACCAGATACGCAGTATTTT	CASSWREPDTQYF
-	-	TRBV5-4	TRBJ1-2	TGTGCCAGCAGCTCCCCCACAAATAGCAACTATGGCTACACCTTC	CASSSPTNSNYGYTF
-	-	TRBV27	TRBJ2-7	TGTGCCAGCAGTTTGAACAGTGTAAACTACGAGCAGTACTTC	CASSLNSVNYEQYF
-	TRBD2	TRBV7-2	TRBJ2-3	TGTGCCAGCAGCTTAGTAGCGGGAGGATCTCCAGATACGCAGTATTTT	CASSLVAGGSPDTQYF
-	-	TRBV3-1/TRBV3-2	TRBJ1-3	TGTGCCAGCAGCCAAGAGGGCGGAAACACCATATATTTT	CASSQEGGNTIYF
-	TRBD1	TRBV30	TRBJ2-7	TGTGCCTGGAGTCTAGGACAGGGGCCCTACGAGCAGTACTTC	CAWSLGQGPYEQYF
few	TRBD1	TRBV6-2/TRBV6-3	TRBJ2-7	TGTGCCAGCAGTTACGGGGGACAGGTATCCTACGAGCAGTACTTC	CASSYGGQVSYEQYF
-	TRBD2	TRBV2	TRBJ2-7	TGTGCCAGCAGAGGAGAACTAGCGGGAGAAAGTATTGGGTACGAGCAGTACTTC	CASRGELAGESIGYEQYF
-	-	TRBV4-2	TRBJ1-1	TGTGCCAGCAGCCAAGAACCTGGGATTACTGAAGCTTTCTTT	CASSQEPGITEAFF
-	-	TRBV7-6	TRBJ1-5	TGTGCCAGCAGCTTAGGGGTGGACAATCAGCCCCAGCATTTT	CASSLGVDNQPQHF
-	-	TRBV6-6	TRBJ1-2	TGTGCCAGCACAGTAACCCCAACAGGTCTTGGCTACACCTTC	CASTVTPTGLGYTF
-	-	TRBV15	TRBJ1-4	TGTGCCACCAGCAGGGGTCTGGATGAAAAACTGTTTTTT	CATSRGLDEKLFF
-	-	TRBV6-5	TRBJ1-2	TGTGCCAGCAGCCCAGGGACCGCCTACGGAGGCTACACCTTC	CASSPGTAYGGYTF
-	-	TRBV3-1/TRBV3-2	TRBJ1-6	TGTGCCAGCAGCCAAGATTACTATAATTCACCCCTCCACTTT	CASSQDYYNSPLHF
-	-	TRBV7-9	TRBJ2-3	TGTGCCAGCAGTCCCGAGGGGGTGACAGATACGCAGTATTTT	CASSPEGVTDTQYF
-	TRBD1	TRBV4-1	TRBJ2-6	TGCGCCAGCAGCCGCCTGGGGACAGAGTCGACTGGGGCCAACGTCCTGACTTTC	CASSRLGTESTGANVLTF
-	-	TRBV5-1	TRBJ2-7	TGCGCCAGCAGCTTGAGCTCACGGGGTCGGGAGCAGTACTTC	CASSLSSRGREQYF
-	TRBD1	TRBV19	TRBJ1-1	TGTGCCAGTACTTATTTGGGACAGGGTGTAACTGAAGCTTTCTTT	CASTYLGQGVTEAFF
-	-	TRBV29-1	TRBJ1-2	TGCAGCGTTGAAGTCCGAACAGGGTGGGGCTACACCTTC	CSVEVRTGWGYTF
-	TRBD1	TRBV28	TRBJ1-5	TGTGCCGTTCGCCCCAGGGGGCTGAGGGCGGGCAATCAGCCCCAGCATTTT	CAVRPRGLRAGNQPQHF
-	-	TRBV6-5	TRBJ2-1	TGTGCCAGCGCGGCCACCCATGGGAATGAGCAGTTCTTC	CASAATHGNEQFF
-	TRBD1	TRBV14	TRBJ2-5	TGTGCCAGCAGCCACTGGGACAGGGGGGAGACCCAGTACTTC	CASSHWDRGETQYF
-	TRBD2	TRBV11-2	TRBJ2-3	TGTGCCAGCAGCTTAGCACTAGCGGGAGCACGGGGCACGCAGTATTTT	CASSLALAGARGTQYF